Each of the 10 T cell receptor beta chains below was sequenced from the same sample in a study of cytomegalovirus exposure and HLA in healthy donors (dated by TCRdb to the late 2010s). Library construction relied on the immunoSEQ multiplex PCR assay. In TCRdb, the immuneACCESS table is reduced to in-frame sequences with V and J assigned. These tables do not hold every clone; where another copy was compared, an unresolved V gene accounts for under half, and the others remain unexplained. The sample data list roughly 75,000 clones, and approximately 93% of these were observed just once. Clones ranked in the top ten supply approximately 3.4% of the sample. Sequencing used PBMCs. These receptors were obtained from a woman aged 18-29 years in good health and CMV-seropositive.

The chain is built from TRBV7-2 and TRBJ1-2, with D hard to call. This CDR3 contains 12 residues. V was cut by 5 bases and J by 8 bases, with 12 bases left in between. The germline V gene has CDR1 SGHTA and CDR2 FQGNSA. CDR3 coding DNA: TGTGCCAGCAGCGTCCGGAGGGCCGGCTACACCTTC. Encoded protein: CASSVRRAGYTF.

The chain recombines TRBV28 with TRBJ2-1; TRBD2 agrees at 12 bases. CDR1 is MDHEN, CDR2 SYDVKM, per germline. The CDR3 extends over 16 amino acids. V lost 5 bases to trimming and J lost 3 bases; unmatched junction nucleotides: 5. This chain's CDR3 is CASSPGLAGLYNEQFF. The CDR3 nucleotides read TGTGCCAGCAGTCCCGGACTAGCGGGACTCTACAATGAGCAGTTCTTC.

The genes are TRBV7-9 and TRBJ2-1, with a possible D match to TRBD2 (6 bases). This CDR3 contains 13 residues. CDR1 and CDR2 from the germline V gene are SEHNR and FQNEAQ (reference sequence). The V end was cut by 11 bases, the J end by 6 bases, with 17 bases between. The CDR3, as DNA: TGTGCCGAAGTTGGAGGGGACGCCAATGAGCAGTTCTTC. This codes for CAEVGGDANEQFF. Filled out from reference TRBV7-9 and TRBJ2-1, the complete variable domain reads DTGVSQNPRHKITKRGQNVTFRCDPISEHNRLYWYRQTLGQGPEFLTYFQNEAQLEKSRLLSDRFSAERPKGSFSTLEIQRTEQGDSAMYLCAEVGGDANEQFFGPGTRLTVL.

J is TRBJ2-1 and V is TRBV4-1, with D tentatively TRBD2 (6 bases). The CDR3 extends over 14 amino acids. V dropped 3 bases and J dropped 8 bases, with 14 bases sitting between them. The germline V gene encodes CDR1 MGHRA and CDR2 YSYEKL. Here the CDR3 reads CASSQTSVNDEQFF. CDR3 in DNA: TGCGCCAGCAGCCAGACTAGTGTGAACGATGAGCAGTTCTTC.

The rearrangement joins TRBV25-1 to TRBJ2-4; TRBD1 agrees at 8 bases. The V gene's germline CDR1 is MGHDK and CDR2 SYGVNS. The length of the CDR3 is 18 residues. Losses at the gene ends were 4 bases for V and 1 base for J; bases not matched to a gene: 12. The CDR3 sequence is CASSVVTGEVGAKNIQYF. CDR3 bases: TGTGCCAGCAGTGTTGTGACAGGGGAGGTGGGTGCCAAAAACATTCAGTACTTC.

This sequence joins TRBV7-9 and TRBJ1-2, with D maybe TRBD1 (6 bases). CDR3 size: 15 residues. Germline lookup yields CDR1 SEHNR and CDR2 FQNEAQ (reference sequence). V was clipped by 5 bases and J by 2 bases, with 15 bases between them. The CDR3 sequence: CASSVNRVGNYGYTF. The CDR3 DNA reads as TGTGCCAGCAGCGTTAACAGGGTGGGGAACTATGGCTACACCTTC.

This clone was recorded at least ten times. The chain couples TRBV11-2 to TRBJ2-7; 7 bases match TRBD1. The CDR3 is 15 residues long. V shed 0 bases and J 2 bases; nucleotides not matched to a gene: 4. The germline V gene encodes CDR1 SGHAT and CDR2 FQNNGV. The CDR3 spells CASSLDYRGPYEQYF. The CDR3 region has the DNA TGTGCCAGCAGCTTAGACTATAGGGGGCCCTACGAGCAGTACTTC.

This clone appeared once. Other nucleotide sequences from this sample produce the same CDR3. CDR3 amino acids: CASSLETPNYGYTF. CDR3 bases: TGCGCCAGCAGCTTAGAGACACCAAACTATGGCTACACCTTC. The chain links TRBV5-1 to TRBJ1-2; no clear D gene. Germline CDR1 is SGHRS and CDR2 is YFSETQ. Trimming shortened V by 2 bases and J by 2 bases, and 10 bases separated the two germline ends. CDR3 length: 14 amino acids.

The chain has TRBV5-4 and TRBJ2-1, with TRBD2 matching 9 bases. CDR1 SGHNT and CDR2 YYREEE come from the germline V gene (reference sequence). Germline trimming cut 1 base from V and 6 bases from J; bases unmatched to any gene: 5. The CDR3 loop spans 15 amino acids. CDR3 DNA: TGTGCCAGCAGCTTGACTAGCGGGTGGGGCAATGAGCAGTTCTTC. Its protein is CASSLTSGWGNEQFF.

This clone showed up just once. V and J are TRBV5-1 and TRBJ2-5; possible D gene TRBD2, 6 bases. Germline V gene lookup returns CDR1 SGHRS and CDR2 YFSETQ. V lost 0 bases to trimming and J lost 4 bases, with 7 bases between them. The length of the CDR3 is 13 residues. This CDR3 is CASSLGGVETQYF. Here the CDR3 DNA reads TGCGCCAGCAGCTTGGGGGGGGTAGAGACCCAGTACTTC.